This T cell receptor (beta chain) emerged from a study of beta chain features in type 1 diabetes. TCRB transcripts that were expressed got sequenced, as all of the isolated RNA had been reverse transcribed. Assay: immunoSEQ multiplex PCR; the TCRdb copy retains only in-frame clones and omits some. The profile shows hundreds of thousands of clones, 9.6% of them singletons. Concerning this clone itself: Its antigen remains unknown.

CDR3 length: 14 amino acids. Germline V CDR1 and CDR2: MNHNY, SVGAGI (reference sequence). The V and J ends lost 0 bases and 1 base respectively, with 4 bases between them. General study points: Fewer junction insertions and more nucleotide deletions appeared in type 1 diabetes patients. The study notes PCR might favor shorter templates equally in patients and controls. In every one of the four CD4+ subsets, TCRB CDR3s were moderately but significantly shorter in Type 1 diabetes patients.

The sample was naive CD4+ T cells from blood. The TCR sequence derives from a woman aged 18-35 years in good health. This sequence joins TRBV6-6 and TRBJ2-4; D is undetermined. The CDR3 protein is CASSYSLAKNIQYF. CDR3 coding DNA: TGTGCCAGCAGTTACTCTCTGGCCAAAAACATTCAGTACTTC.